This TCR beta chain was sequenced during a study of vaccination and CD4 T cells after COVID-19 (dated by TCRdb to between 2020 and 2023). Some background on the complete study: Convalescent patients had a positive SARS-CoV-2 result on nasal swab PCR, and of these patients, some 10 had mild disease and one had severe disease. The convalescent cohort included six males and four females, with two Hispanic individuals, seven Caucasians, two Asians and one multiracial person. Two doses of either the Pfizer-BioNTech BNT162b2 vaccine (n=8) or the Moderna mRNA-1273 vaccine (n=2) were administered to participants. Post-COVID blood samples from convalescent patients were collected a median of approximately 93 days after diagnosis, with a range of 35 to 161 days. Post-vaccine blood samples were taken a median of about 70 days after the second vaccine dose, with a range of roughly 14 to 250 days. A few convalescent patients were sampled both early after vaccination (day 14) and late after vaccination (days 161 to 241). The cultures were stimulated with overlapping spike peptide pools from SARS-CoV-2 and from the common cold coronaviruses HCoV-NL63, HCoV-OC43 and HCoV-229E. Control cultures received a CEFX viral epitope pool as the positive control, an HIV-1 Nef peptide pool as the negative control, or no peptide. The spike-specific CD4+ TCR repertoire was compared before and after mRNA vaccination in ten to eleven COVID-19 convalescent patients and a few infection-naive healthy vaccine recipients.

What the work shows at the level of the full study, not this receptor alone: Among convalescent patients, a median roughly 84% of the SARS-CoV-2-reactive clones seen after vaccination appeared only after vaccination, which suggests priming specific to the vaccine. The number of convalescent patients in the study was relatively small, and the study did not examine early timepoints following natural infection. The median count of SARS-CoV-2-reactive clonotypes went up from 20 to 25 after infection to around 38 after vaccination, although the change was not significant. Of the vaccine-specific clones in convalescent patients, 304 of 307, or nearly all, reacted only to SARS-CoV-2 spike and did not cross-react with common cold coronaviruses.

On this clonotype: It lacks a known antigen. No much larger clone is present one base from it, and per-base qualities are unavailable.

The method behind the library was PCR. At the Johns Hopkins FTIC core, DNA from the cultured CD4+ T cells underwent TCR sequencing with the Oncomine TCR Beta short-read assay. The QIAamp micro DNA kit was used to extract genomic DNA from the cultured CD4+ T cells. Oncomine TCR Beta libraries from cultured CD4+ T cells were pooled with unique dual indexes and sequenced on an Illumina iSeq 100. In the source study's methods: Non-productive sequences were removed, and CDR3s that did not start with C, did not end with F or W, or were shorter than 7 amino acids were discarded. The MANAFEST web application was used to identify antigen-specific clonotypes by comparing peptide-stimulated wells against reference wells and other culture wells. An FDR below 0.05, an odds ratio above 5, and a productive frequency above 0.1% in at least two of three replicate wells were required for clones to be considered positive. A clonotype counted as cross-reactive if it showed significant expansion both in the SARS-CoV-2 spike wells and in at least one common cold coronavirus spike condition. Using R version 3.6.1, CDR3 homology was evaluated through Levenshtein distances (stringdist) along with unrooted phylogenetic trees (ape). TCRdb redid the processing of the public reads, applying fastp at Q25 and MiXCR, and retained in-frame beta chains. Each entry merges the rows of one CDR3 protein and shows their most common DNA and genes. TCRdb's processing, not the authors', yielded these V and J calls. The sample yields some 25,000 distinct CDR3 sequences; roughly 27% were counted once. The top ten clones comprise about 7.1% of the sample.

V is cut by 4 bases and J by 6 bases, and the space between the germline ends is 15 bases. According to the germline V gene, CDR1 reads MNHNS and CDR2 reads SASEGT. The CDR3 runs 14 residues from the cysteine to the phenylalanine. Of all the DNA, just the CDR3 is kept, 42 bases in frame from base 1. The meaning of the sample's time point label: late sampling 161 to 241 days after vaccination in three convalescent patients. The treatment or condition label, read with the paper, signifies: roughly 10-day PBMC culture with coronavirus spike peptide pools or control peptides (ViraFEST assay). To expand antigen-specific T cells with peptide pools and then pick out the expanded clonotypes through TCR sequencing, the study relied on the ViraFEST assay. The convalescent patients' positive SARS-CoV-2 PCR tests were from March to December 2020, which was before the Alpha, Beta and Delta variants emerged in the United States. Fewer than 2.5 million PBMCs per well were cultured in IMDM with approximately 4.9% human AB serum and approximately 9.8 IU/ml IL-2, plus 10 ug/ml peptide pools. On days 3 and 7, half of the culture medium was replaced with fresh IL-2-containing medium. After approximately eleven days of culture, CD4+ T cells were isolated by negative selection with the EasySep CD4+ T cell isolation kit. PBMCs were separated from whole blood using Ficoll-Paque Plus gradient centrifugation and then either used fresh or cryopreserved at -140C. Each culture condition was generally run in triplicate wells.

The chain is encoded by TRBV6-1 joined to TRBJ1-2, with a weak D call of TRBD1 (6 bases match). The sample in question was CD4+ T cells from blood, cultured in vitro, obtained about 7 months after SARS-CoV-2 vaccination. This clonotype was obtained from a human donor who had recovered from COVID-19. The CDR3: CASSGPAGVDGYTF. The DNA reads TGTGCCAGCAGTGGGCCGGCAGGGGTGGATGGCTACACCTTC.